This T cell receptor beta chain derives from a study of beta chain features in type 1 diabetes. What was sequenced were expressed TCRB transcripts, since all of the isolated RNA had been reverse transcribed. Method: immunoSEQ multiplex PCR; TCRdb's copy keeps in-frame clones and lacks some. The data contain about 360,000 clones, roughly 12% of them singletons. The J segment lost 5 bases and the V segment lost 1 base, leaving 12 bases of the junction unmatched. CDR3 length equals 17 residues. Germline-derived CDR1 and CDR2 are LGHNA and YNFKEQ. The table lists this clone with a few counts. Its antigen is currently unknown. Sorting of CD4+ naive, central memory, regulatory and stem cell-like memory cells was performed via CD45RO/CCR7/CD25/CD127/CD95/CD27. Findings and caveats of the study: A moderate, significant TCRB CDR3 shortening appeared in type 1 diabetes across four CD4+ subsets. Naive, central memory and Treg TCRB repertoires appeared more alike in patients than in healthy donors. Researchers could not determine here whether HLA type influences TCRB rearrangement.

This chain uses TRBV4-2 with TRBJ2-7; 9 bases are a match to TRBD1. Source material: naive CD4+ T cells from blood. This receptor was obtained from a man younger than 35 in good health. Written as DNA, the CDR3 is TGTGCCAGCAGCCAAGGAGACAGGGGGTCTTCGGTTGACGAGCAGTACTTC. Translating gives CASSQGDRGSSVDEQYF.